Below, 5 T cell receptor beta chains from the same sample are listed, as sequenced in a study of T cell repertoires in cytomegalovirus infection. MiXCR, applied by TCRdb to the reads, yields one record per CDR3 protein. The repertoire holds about 310,000 distinct CDR3 sequences, under 20% seen once, with around 11% in the top ten. The sequencing sample was made of PBMCs. The receptors derive from a human donor in good health (CMV status not recorded). Some clones in this sample may be carry-over from other donors' samples.

The gene calls are TRBV6-1 and TRBJ1-2; unclear D gene. In germline, CDR1 is MNHNS, CDR2 SASEGT. V was shortened by 2 bases and J by 6 bases, with 13 bases between the two germline ends. This CDR3 contains 14 residues. The CDR3 DNA sequence: TGTGCCAGCAGTGAAAAGATCCCGGAGCATGGCTACACCTTC. Amino acid sequence: CASSEKIPEHGYTF.

This chain uses TRBV20-1 with TRBJ2-7; D is possibly TRBD1 or TRBD2 (5 bases each). The length of the CDR3 is 14 residues. Germline V gives CDR1 DFQATT, CDR2 SNEGSKA (reference sequence). V lost 8 bases, J lost 3 bases, and 20 bases lay in between. This chain's CDR3 is CSYVEGRDGYEQYF. CDR3 DNA: TGCAGTTACGTCGAAGGCAGGGACGGCTACGAGCAGTACTTC.

This clonotype showed up many times. This chain uses TRBV4-1 with TRBJ1-4; 8 bases line up with TRBD1. Germline trimming cut 8 bases from V and 8 bases from J; bases unmatched to any gene: 10. This CDR3 has 14 residues. The germline V gene encodes CDR1 MGHRA and CDR2 YSYEKL. CDR3 loop: CASRPRGLGEKLFF. DNA for the CDR3: TGCGCCAGCCGCCCCAGGGGGCTTGGGGAAAAACTGTTTTTT.

This clonotype was recorded at least ten times. This CDR3 is CASSLNQETQYF. CDR3 nucleotides: TGTGCCAGCAGCTTAAACCAAGAGACCCAGTACTTC. V is TRBV11-1 and J is TRBJ2-5; D remains ambiguous. V was cut by 2 bases and J by 0 bases, with 1 base left in between. Per germline, CDR1 SGHAT and CDR2 FQDESV (reference sequence). The CDR3 extends over 12 amino acids.

The rearrangement uses TRBV7-2 and TRBJ2-1; D possibly corresponds to TRBD2 (7 bases). The CDR3 contains 17 residues. Trimming removed 1 base at V and 10 bases at J, with 23 bases between. Germline V lookup: CDR1 SGHTA, CDR2 FQGNSA. CDR3 coding DNA: TGTGCCAGCAGCTTAGTGGCTTGGGCGGGGGCTTCAATGGAGCAGTTCTTC. As protein: CASSLVAWAGASMEQFF.